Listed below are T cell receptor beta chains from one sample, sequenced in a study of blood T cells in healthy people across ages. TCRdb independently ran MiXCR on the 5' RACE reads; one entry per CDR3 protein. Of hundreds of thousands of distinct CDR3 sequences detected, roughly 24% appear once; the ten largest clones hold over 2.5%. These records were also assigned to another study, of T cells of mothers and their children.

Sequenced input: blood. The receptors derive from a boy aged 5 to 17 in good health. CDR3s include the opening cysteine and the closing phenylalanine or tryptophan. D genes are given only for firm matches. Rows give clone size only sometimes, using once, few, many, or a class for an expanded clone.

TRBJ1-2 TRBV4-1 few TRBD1 TGCGCCAGCAGCCAAGACAGGGGGGCCTATGGCTACACCTTC CASSQDRGAYGYTF
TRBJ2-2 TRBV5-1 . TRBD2 TGCGCCAGCAGCTTGGTTTCCCGGGGGGACACCGGGGAGCTGTTTTTT CASSLVSRGDTGELFF
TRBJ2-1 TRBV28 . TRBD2 TGTGCCAGCAGTCCCTATCGGCGGGGGTACTACAATGAGCAGTTCTTC CASSPYRRGYYNEQFF
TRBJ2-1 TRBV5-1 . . TGCGCCAGCAGCTTGGTGGGACGGGTTTCCTACAATGAGCAGTTCTTC CASSLVGRVSYNEQFF
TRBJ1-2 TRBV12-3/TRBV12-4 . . TGTGCCAGCAGTTACTCCCTCTATGGCTACACCTTC CASSYSLYGYTF
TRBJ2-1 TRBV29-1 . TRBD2 TGCAGCGGGTCCACTAGCGGCAATGAGCAGTTCTTC CSGSTSGNEQFF
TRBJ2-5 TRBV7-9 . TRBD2 TGTGCCAGCAGCTTACTGTCGCTAGCGGGGGAGACCCAGTATTTC CASSLLSLAGETQYF
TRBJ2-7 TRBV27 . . TGTGCCAGCAGCCCTCAAGGCGGGGCCAACTCCTACGAGCAGTACTTC CASSPQGGANSYEQYF
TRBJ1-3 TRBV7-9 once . TGTGCCAGCAGCTATCCTTTCGGACCGGGAGGAAACACCATATATTTT CASSYPFGPGGNTIYF
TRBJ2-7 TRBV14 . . TGTGCCAGCAGCCAACAGGACGCTCTCGAGCAGTACTTC CASSQQDALEQYF
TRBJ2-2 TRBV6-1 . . TGTGCCACTACTCAGGGCTTCCGGAACACCGGGGAGCTGTTTTTT CATTQGFRNTGELFF
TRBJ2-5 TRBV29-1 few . TGCAGCGTTGGATTGTCGACTCTCAAAGAGACCCAGTACTTC CSVGLSTLKETQYF
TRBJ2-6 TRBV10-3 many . TGTGCCATCAGTGAGCCGACTGGGGCCAACGTCCTGACTTTC CAISEPTGANVLTF
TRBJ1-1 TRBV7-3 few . TGTGCCAGCAGCCCTACCGGGACCAATACTGAAGCTTTCTTT CASSPTGTNTEAFF
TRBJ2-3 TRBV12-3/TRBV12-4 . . TGTGCCTGCAGTTTTGCAGGGGCAGATACGCAGTATTTT CACSFAGADTQYF
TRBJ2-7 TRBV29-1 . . TGCAGCGTCCTCGTTGGCGAGCAGTACTTC CSVLVGEQYF
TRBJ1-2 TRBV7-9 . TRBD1 TGTGCCAGCAGCTCCCCGGGACAGGGCGTCTATGGCTACACCTTC CASSSPGQGVYGYTF
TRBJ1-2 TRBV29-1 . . TGCAGCGTCGGCAGTTCTAACTATGGCTACACCTTC CSVGSSNYGYTF
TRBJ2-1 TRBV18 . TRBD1 TGTGCCAGCACGGAGGACAGGGGTCTTGGTGAGCAGTTCTTC CASTEDRGLGEQFF
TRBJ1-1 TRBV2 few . TGTGCCAGTCGCTATGGCGCCGGCACTGAAGCTTTCTTT CASRYGAGTEAFF
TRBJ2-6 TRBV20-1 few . TGCAGTGCCCAGGGGAGTACTGGGGCCAACGTCCTGACTTTC CSAQGSTGANVLTF
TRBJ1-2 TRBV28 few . TGTGCCAGCAGTTTAAGAGGCTTCAATACTAACTATGGCTACACCTTC CASSLRGFNTNYGYTF
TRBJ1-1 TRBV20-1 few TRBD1 TGCAGTGCTAGAGATCAGCGAGCGCAGGACAGGTTCACTGAAGCTTTCTTT CSARDQRAQDRFTEAFF
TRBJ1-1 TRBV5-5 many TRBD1 TGTGCCAGCAGCTTGACAGGGGCGAACACTGAAGCTTTCTTT CASSLTGANTEAFF
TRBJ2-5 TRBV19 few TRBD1 TGTGCCAGCAACAAACAGGGGCAAGAGACCCAGTACTTC CASNKQGQETQYF
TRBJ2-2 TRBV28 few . TGTGCCAGCAGTTTTACCGGCCCCTCGAACACCGGGGAGCTGTTTTTT CASSFTGPSNTGELFF
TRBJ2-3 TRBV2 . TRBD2 TGTGCCAGAACACCGGGACTAGCGCCGACAGATACGCAGTATTTT CARTPGLAPTDTQYF
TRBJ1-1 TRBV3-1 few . TGTGCCAGCAGCCCGGGGGTTGGTGAAGCTTTCTTT CASSPGVGEAFF
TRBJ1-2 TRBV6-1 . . TGTGCCAGCAGTCCCAGCCCCGCAGGGAATAACTATGGCTACACCTTC CASSPSPAGNNYGYTF
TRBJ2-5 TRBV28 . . TGTGCCAGCAGTGAGGGCAGCCAGCAAGAGACCCAGTACTTC CASSEGSQQETQYF
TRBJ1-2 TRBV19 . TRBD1 TGTGCCAGTACCACGGGACAGGGTAGGATTCACTATGGCTACACCTTC CASTTGQGRIHYGYTF
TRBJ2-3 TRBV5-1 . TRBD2 TGCGCCAGCAGCTTGTGGCGGGGGGGCGAAGATACGCAGTATTTT CASSLWRGGEDTQYF
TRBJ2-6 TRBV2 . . TGTGCCAGCAGCCCGGACGGACTCTCTGGGGCCAACGTCCTGACTTTC CASSPDGLSGANVLTF
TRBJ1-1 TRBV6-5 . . TGTGCCAGCACCGACGGGGGACAAACGAACACTGAAGCTTTCTTT CASTDGGQTNTEAFF
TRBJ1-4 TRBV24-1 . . TGTGCCACCAGTGATTCTGGGGAGAATGAAAAACTGTTTTTT CATSDSGENEKLFF
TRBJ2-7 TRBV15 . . TGTGCCACCAGCATAAAGACAGTGAGCTCCTACGAGCAGTACTTC CATSIKTVSSYEQYF
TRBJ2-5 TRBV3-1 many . TGTGCCAGCTCAGGCCAAGGAGGACAAGAGACCCAGTACTTC CASSGQGGQETQYF
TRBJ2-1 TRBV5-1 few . TGCGCCAGCAGCTTGAACCATCCCGCCTACAATGAGCAGTTCTTC CASSLNHPAYNEQFF
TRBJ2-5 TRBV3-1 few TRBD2 TGTGCCAGCAGCCCCCCCCTTGGGACTAGAACAGAGACCCAGTACTTC CASSPPLGTRTETQYF
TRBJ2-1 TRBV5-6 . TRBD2 TGTGCCAGCAGCAGTCTAGCGGGGGGGGAGCAGTTCTTC CASSSLAGGEQFF
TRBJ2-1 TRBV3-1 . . TGTGCCAGCAGCCGACTCGCAACCAATGAGCAGTTCTTC CASSRLATNEQFF
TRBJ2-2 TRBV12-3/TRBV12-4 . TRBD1 TGTGCCAGCAGTACTACAGGGGTCGGGGAGCTGTTTTTT CASSTTGVGELFF
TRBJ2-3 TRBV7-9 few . TGTGCCAGCAGCTTACGGTACCTCACAGATACGCAGTATTTT CASSLRYLTDTQYF
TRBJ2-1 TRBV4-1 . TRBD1 TGCGCCAGCAGCCTGAGACCGGGACAGGGTATCAATGAGCAGTTCTTC CASSLRPGQGINEQFF
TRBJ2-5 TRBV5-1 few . TGCGCCAGCAGCCCCCCGAGCATATGGGAGACCCAGTACTTC CASSPPSIWETQYF
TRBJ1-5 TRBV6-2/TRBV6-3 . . TGTGCCAGCAGTTACTCCAATATCAATCAGCCCCAGCATTTT CASSYSNINQPQHF